Each of the 26 T cell receptor beta chains below was sequenced from the same sample in a study of T cell repertoires in cytomegalovirus infection. TCRdb passed the reads through MiXCR, listing each CDR3 protein once. Of hundreds of thousands of distinct CDR3 sequences listed, 30% to 40% were seen once; the top ten hold about 14%. Their cognate antigens are unknown. The sequenced sample was cultured CD8+ T cells from PBMCs, obtained from culture after CMV antigen stimulation. The receptors originated from a human donor in good health (CMV status not recorded). Some clones in this sample may be carry-over from other donors' samples.

This chain joins TRBV4-1 and TRBJ1-4; D not resolved. CDR1 is MGHRA, CDR2 YSYEKL, per germline. Between the trimmed V and J ends, which lost 4 bases and 5 bases, there was a span of 8 bases. The CDR3 sequence is 13 residues long. The CDR3 region is CASSLVNNEKLFF. The CDR3 nucleotides read TGCGCCAGCAGCCTCGTCAACAATGAAAAACTGTTTTTT.

Only a few counts were recorded for this clonotype. The rearrangement links TRBV7-9 to TRBJ1-2; 7 positions match TRBD1. The CDR3 extends over 14 amino acids. V lost 8 bases and J lost 8; bases outside the gene matches: 14. Germline CDR1 and CDR2: SEHNR and FQNEAQ (reference sequence). The CDR3 DNA reads TGTGCCAGCGGCGACAGGGCCCCAGGCCGGGGCTACACCTTC. Amino acids: CASGDRAPGRGYTF.

A few counts support this clonotype. The chain links TRBV2 to TRBJ2-5; the D gene is possibly TRBD1 (5 bases). The CDR3 covers 15 residues. Trimming left V 2 bases short and J 2 bases short, with 12 bases between. From germline, CDR1 is SNHLY and CDR2 FYNNEI. The CDR3, as DNA: TGTGCCAGCAGTGAACGGCAGGGAAGGCAAGAGACCCAGTACTTC. This gives the protein CASSERQGRQETQYF.

There are many counts of this clonotype. The chain has TRBV12-3 or TRBV12-4 and TRBJ2-1; D is unresolved. The CDR3 is made up of 13 amino acids. V was clipped by 6 bases and J by 0 bases, with 6 bases between them. DNA for the CDR3: TGTGCCAGCAGCCCGAGCTCCTACAATGAGCAGTTCTTC. Translating it yields CASSPSSYNEQFF.

This rearrangement joins TRBV7-4 to TRBJ2-3; TRBD2 might be the D (6 bases). There are 15 residues in the CDR3. Germline V gene lookup returns CDR1 SGHVT and CDR2 SQSDAQ. V lost 6 bases and J lost 1, with 14 bases in between. This CDR3 is CASRRGSGRTDTQYF. Here the CDR3 DNA reads TGTGCCAGCAGGAGGGGTAGCGGACGCACAGATACGCAGTATTTT.

The rearrangement uses TRBV5-6 and TRBJ1-5, with TRBD1 matching over 7 bases. Germline V gene data show CDR1 as SGHDT and CDR2 as YYEEEE. The CDR3 is 15 amino acids. Losses at the gene ends were 0 bases for V and 3 bases for J; bases not matched to a gene: 3. Here the CDR3 DNA reads TGTGCCAGCAGCTTGGCAGGGGGTATCAATCAGCCCCAGCATTTT. Translation: CASSLAGGINQPQHF.

Remarks on this clonotype: A much larger clone lies one base from this, so it may be a read error. V gene TRBV7-2 combines with J gene TRBJ1-1; D is ambiguous. Trimming shortened V by 1 base and J by 6 bases, and 6 bases separated the two germline ends. CDR1 is SGHTA, CDR2 FQGNSA, per germline. The CDR3 is made up of 12 amino acids. The CDR3 loop is CASSLVEAEAFF. The CDR3 DNA is TGTGCCAGCAGCTTAGTGGAGGCTGAAGCTTTCTTT.

The chain joins TRBV4-2 to TRBJ2-7; TRBD1 might be the D (5 bases). Deletions cut 1 base from V and 5 bases from J, with 15 bases between. Germline CDR1 LGHNA, CDR2 YNFKEQ. CDR3 length: 15 residues. This CDR3 reads CASSQGGQVGHEQYF. As DNA, the CDR3 is TGTGCCAGCAGCCAAGGGGGCCAGGTAGGACACGAGCAGTACTTC.

This clonotype showed up just a few times. This chain links TRBV5-1 with TRBJ2-1, with TRBD2 as a possible D gene (6 bases). CDR3 length: 15 amino acids. V lost 0 bases and J 1 base, leaving 8 bases between the germline ends. CDR1 SGHRS and CDR2 YFSETQ come from the germline V gene. The CDR3 DNA reads TGCGCCAGCAGCTTGGTGGGACTTTCCTACAATGAGCAGTTCTTC. Residues: CASSLVGLSYNEQFF.

The rearrangement links TRBV27 to TRBJ2-1; D gene uncertain. The germline CDR1 and CDR2 sequences are MNHEY and SMNVEV (reference sequence). The V end was cut by 7 bases, the J end by 5 bases, with 9 bases between. The CDR3 contains 12 residues. The CDR3, as DNA: TGTGCCAGCATCTCGCTGGACAATGAGCAGTTCTTC. The encoded protein is CASISLDNEQFF.

The sample holds a few counts of this clonotype. V usage is TRBV6-8 and J usage is TRBJ2-1; D gene ambiguous. This CDR3 spans 13 amino acids. CDR1 and CDR2 (germline): MNHGY, SAAAGT. The V end was cut by 3 bases, the J end by 11 bases, with 14 bases between. As DNA, the CDR3 is TGTGCCAGCAGTTATCGGTCCGAAGGAAAGCAGTTCTTC. As protein: CASSYRSEGKQFF.

This clonotype was counted ten times or more. The J gene is TRBJ1-1, the V gene TRBV7-2, with 7 bases aligning to TRBD1. The germline V gene has CDR1 SGHTA and CDR2 FQGNSA. V trimming: 2 bases; J trimming: 1 base; junction bases outside the gene matches: 13. CDR3 size: 18 residues. This chain's CDR3 is CASSLMEMTGSPNTEAFF. The CDR3 region has the DNA TGTGCCAGCAGCTTAATGGAGATGACAGGGAGTCCGAACACTGAAGCTTTCTTT.

This chain connects TRBV19 to TRBJ1-2; no firm D call. The CDR3 extends over 16 amino acids. Germline loops: CDR1 LNHDA, CDR2 SQIVND (reference sequence). V lost 0 bases and J 3 bases, leaving 14 bases between the germline ends. For the CDR3, the DNA is TGTGCCAGTAGTATAGACCCTCCGGGGATGGACTATGGCTACACCTTC. This encodes CASSIDPPGMDYGYTF. Supplemented by reference TRBV19 and TRBJ1-2, the full variable domain reads DGGITQSPKYLFRKEGQNVTLSCEQNLNHDAMYWYRQDPGQGLRLIYYSQIVNDFQKGDIAEGYSVSREKKESFPLTVTSAQKNPTAFYLCASSIDPPGMDYGYTFGSGTRLTVV.

This clonotype was picked up a small number of times. J is TRBJ1-1 and V is TRBV9; 7 bases are a match to TRBD1. Unmatched junction bases numbered 8, after V lost 2 bases and J lost 7 bases. Germline values: CDR1 SGDLS, CDR2 YYNGEE. There are 14 residues in the CDR3. This CDR3 reads CASSVSGGRNEAFF. The CDR3 nucleotides read TGTGCCAGCAGCGTGTCAGGGGGGAGAAATGAAGCTTTCTTT.

The V call is TRBV7-9, the J call TRBJ1-6, with a weak D call TRBD1 (6 bases). CDR3 size: 20 residues. V was shortened by 4 bases and J by 2 bases, with 24 bases between the two germline ends. Germline V gene data show CDR1 as SEHNR and CDR2 as FQNEAQ (reference sequence). The CDR3 sequence is CASSSSPIRQEWTYNSPLHF. CDR3 DNA sequence: TGTGCCAGCAGCTCTAGCCCCATCCGACAGGAGTGGACCTATAATTCACCCCTCCACTTT.

This clonotype was seen a handful of times. The gene calls are TRBV7-9 and TRBJ1-2; TRBD1 is a possible D gene (5 bases). The CDR3 contains 14 residues. V was shortened by 3 bases and J by 1 base, with 9 bases between the two germline ends. Germline V gene sequence: CDR1 SEHNR, CDR2 FQNEAQ (reference sequence). Here the CDR3 DNA reads TGTGCCAGCAGCTTCTTCGACAGTAACTATGGCTACACCTTC. It codes for CASSFFDSNYGYTF.

Remarks on this clonotype: A much more abundant neighbour one base away suggests this may be a read error. The chain joins TRBV7-2 to TRBJ1-2, with no clear D. This CDR3 has 15 residues. Germline V gene sequence: CDR1 SGHTA, CDR2 FQGNSA. The V end lost 1 base, the J end lost 4 bases, and 13 bases lay between the germline ends. CDR3 in DNA: TGTGCCAGCAGCTTAGGTCGGACCCCTTTCTATGGCTACACCTTC. Protein: CASSLGRTPFYGYTF.

This clonotype was found many times. The chain couples TRBV11-2 to TRBJ1-4, with D hard to call. CDR3 size: 14 residues. The V end was cut by 5 bases, the J end by 4 bases, with 11 bases between. The germline V gene has CDR1 SGHAT and CDR2 FQNNGV. In nucleotides, the CDR3 is TGTGCCAGCAGCCGCAACAGAAATAATGAAAAACTGTTTTTT. Protein sequence: CASSRNRNNEKLFF.

Concerning this clonotype itself: Its ends do not fully match the called genes, so a read error is possible. The chain carries TRBV11-1 and TRBJ2-2; 7 bases fit TRBD1. Germline V CDR1 and CDR2: SGHAT, FQDESV (reference sequence). The CDR3 has 15 amino acids. Here the CDR3 reads CSSRIGQENTGELFF. The CDR3 nucleotides are TGTTCCAGCAGGATTGGACAGGAGAACACCGGGGAGCTGTTTTTT.

The rearrangement links TRBV19 to TRBJ2-2; the D is unclear. This CDR3 has 12 residues. Trimming pared 1 base from V and 7 bases from J, leaving 4 bases between. Germline CDR1 LNHDA, CDR2 SQIVND (reference sequence). The CDR3 protein is CASSIVVGELFF. For the CDR3, the DNA is TGTGCCAGTAGTATAGTGGTCGGGGAGCTGTTTTTT.

The rearrangement links TRBV7-9 to TRBJ2-5; 8 positions agree with TRBD1. The germline gives CDR1 SEHNR, CDR2 FQNEAQ (reference sequence). J lost 2 bases, V lost 5 bases, and 13 bases had no gene match. The CDR3 runs to 17 residues. CDR3 in DNA: TGTGCCAGCAGCCCTCGAAGACAGGGGATAACTCAAGAGACCCAGTACTTC. As protein: CASSPRRQGITQETQYF.

This clonotype was seen more than once but under ten times. This chain connects TRBV7-9 to TRBJ2-7; 7 nucleotides match TRBD1. The germline V gene has CDR1 SEHNR and CDR2 FQNEAQ (reference sequence). V shed 5 bases and J 3 bases; nucleotides not matched to a gene: 10. This CDR3 comprises 15 residues. CDR3 sequence: CASSVRQGSYYEQYV. CDR3 DNA: TGTGCCAGCAGCGTGAGACAGGGCTCCTACTACGAGCAGTACGTC.

Comments on this clonotype: It may be a read error: a sequence one base away is much more abundant. This CDR3 fails to terminate in the conserved phenylalanine or tryptophan, so it likely reflects a read error. The rearrangement joins TRBV7-3 to TRBJ2-3; 15 positions match TRBD2. From germline, CDR1 is SGHTA and CDR2 FQGTGA. The ends lost 2 bases at V and 6 bases at J; junction bases unmatched: 0. The CDR3 extends over 15 amino acids. As DNA, the CDR3 is TGTGCCAGCAGCTTAGGGACTAGCGGGGGGGATACGCAGTATTCT. Protein: CASSLGTSGGDTQYS.

The chain combines TRBV9 with TRBJ2-1, with 9 bases matching TRBD1. Germline values: CDR1 SGDLS, CDR2 YYNGEE. V shed 0 bases and J 0 bases; nucleotides not matched to a gene: 10. The CDR3 has 19 residues. In DNA, the CDR3 is TGTGCCAGCAGCGTAGGGGACAGGGATTACCTAAGCTCCTACAATGAGCAGTTCTTC. It encodes CASSVGDRDYLSSYNEQFF.

The rearrangement links TRBV13 to TRBJ2-7; the D call may be TRBD1 or TRBD2 (5 bases each). CDR1 is PRHDT and CDR2 is FYEKMQ in the germline V gene (reference sequence). V lost 5 bases to trimming and J lost 3 bases, with 11 bases between them. CDR3 length: 13 residues. As DNA, the CDR3 is TGTGCCAGCAGCATGGGACGTAACTACGAGCAGTACTTC. Translation: CASSMGRNYEQYF.

This clonotype was observed a handful of times. The V and J genes are TRBV10-3 and TRBJ2-6; a possible D gene is TRBD1 (6 bases). V lost 2 bases, J lost 4 bases, and 9 bases lay in between. The CDR3 is 15 amino acids. Germline V lookup: CDR1 ENHRY, CDR2 SYGVKD. The CDR3 DNA reads TGTGCCATCAGTGAGACAGGGACCGGGGCCAACGTCCTGACTTTC. Protein sequence: CAISETGTGANVLTF.